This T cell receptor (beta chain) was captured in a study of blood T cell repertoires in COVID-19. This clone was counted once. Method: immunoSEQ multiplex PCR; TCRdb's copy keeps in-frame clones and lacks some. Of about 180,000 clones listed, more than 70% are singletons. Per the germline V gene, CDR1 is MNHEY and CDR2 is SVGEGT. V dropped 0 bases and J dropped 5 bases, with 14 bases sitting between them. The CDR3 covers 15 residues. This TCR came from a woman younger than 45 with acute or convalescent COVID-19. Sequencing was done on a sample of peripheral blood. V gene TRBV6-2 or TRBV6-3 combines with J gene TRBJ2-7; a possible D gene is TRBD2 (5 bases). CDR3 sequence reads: CASSYSIEGPNEQYF. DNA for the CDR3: TGTGCCAGCAGTTACTCGATCGAGGGCCCCAACGAGCAGTACTTC.